The sequence of this TCR beta chain was determined in a study of human T cells and chemical hapten exposure (dated by TCRdb to the early 2020s). Turning to the overall study: For sensitization, 2% DPC in acetone was applied to a roughly 2 cm by roughly 2 cm area of upper inner arm skin. Alopecia areata with under or over 50% scalp involvement, alopecia totalis and alopecia universalis were represented in the patient cohort, which was mostly female. The study tracked peripheral blood TCR repertoire changes in vivo during primary and secondary sensitization to the hapten diphenylcyclopropenone (DPC) in alopecia patients. For TCR sequencing, blood came from twenty-nine alopecia patients at anywhere from one to four time points (pre-sensitization, 2, 6 and 24 weeks). The libraries were sequenced as a pool, and the TCR yield per sample differed mostly because of small variations in library volumes within the pool. Patients additionally received weekly therapeutic DPC doses to the scalp throughout the roughly 25-week study period. Patch testing on the upper back used Finn chambers containing 0.01% DPC, with scoring done after 6 days according to International Contact Dermatitis Research Group standards. Blood was sampled from patients pre-sensitization (week 0) and at 2, 6 and about 24 weeks after DPC sensitization. Overall study outcomes, separate from this receptor: DPC sensitization did not change the number of TCRs with a frequency above 1 in 1000, and there was no evidence of changes in global repertoire structure. The number of PT1 expanded TCRs positively correlated with patch test score, significant at thresholds 8, 16 and 32 but not 4. Significantly more large CDR3 similarity clusters were formed by expanded TCRs than by pre-sensitization or healthy control sets, consistent with antigen-driven responses. After repeated subsampling, the strength of the expansion versus patch-test correlation and the threshold at which it became significant changed. Because every patient had alopecia, a presumed autoimmune disease, the patients' immune response might differ from that of healthy individuals.

This clonotype occurred a few times. It lacks a known antigen. Within one base of it there is no much larger clone, and no base qualities were kept. For CDR1 and CDR2, the germline V gene lists ENHRY and SYGVKD. V is cut back by 0 bases and J by 3 bases, with 1 base in the junction unmatched. The CDR3 runs 15 residues from the cysteine to the phenylalanine. This entry keeps only the CDR3 DNA: 45 bases, framed from base 1. The sample's time point label is to be understood as: patch test 1, 2 weeks after DPC sensitization. Sample treatment or condition, as interpreted from the label and publication: therapeutic diphenylcyclopropenone sensitization with weekly scalp DPC. Blood at each patch-test visit was drawn before the patch test was applied. To be eligible, patients had to be aged 18 to 70, diagnosed with alopecia and judged suitable for DPC therapy, while pregnant patients were excluded. Total RNA was isolated from unfractionated whole blood collected in Tempus Blood RNA tubes.

Preparation of the library involved RACE. Sequencing instrument: NextSeq 500. During library preparation, unique molecular identifiers were attached to individual cDNA molecules so that TCRs could be counted quantitatively and reproducibly. Each blood RNA sample was used to sequence both TCR alpha and TCR beta chains. In the source study's methods: A median of about 87,000 TCRs per sample was observed, with a range of 23,224 to 690,600. The Decombinator software suite was used to annotate V, J and CDR3 in the TCR reads. To make PS versus PT1 abundance plots, every sample was subsampled to the same number of TCRs (28,000). Expanded TCRs were defined as absent before sensitization and observed at least eight times at the 2-week time point. Through fastp at Q25 and MiXCR, TCRdb rebuilt clones from the public reads, retaining in-frame beta chains. Entries are consolidated by CDR3 protein sequence, retaining the most common genes and DNA. TCRdb assigned the V and J calls; the authors' analysis was not used. Here the sample has about 380,000 distinct CDR3 sequences; about 4.8% occur a single time. Under 3% of the sample is taken by the ten largest.

The chain links TRBV10-3 with TRBJ2-3, with 9 central nucleotides matching TRBD2. The source was whole blood, collected in connection with sensitization to the hapten diphenylcyclopropenone (DPC). The TCR was taken from a woman aged 45-65 years with alopecia areata. Some clones in this sample may be carry-over from other donors' samples. The nucleotide sequence reads TGTGCCATCAGTGAGTCAGCGGGAGGAACAGATACGCAGTATTTT. Its protein is CAISESAGGTDTQYF.